This record concerns one T cell receptor beta chain sequence. The data originate from a study of technical replicates of blood from a few donors. Profiled with immunoSEQ multiplex PCR; TCRdb holds only in-frame clones, not every one. This sample carries 85,000 or so clones, about 93% of them seen once, and the ten largest clones take 0.26%. Source material: T cells isolated from PBMCs. The source is a human donor in good health.

Here the CDR3 DNA reads TGTGCCAGCAGCGTGCGTCTCCGGGGGGAGGGGGCCCAGTACTTC. This gives the protein CASSVRLRGEGAQYF. This chain connects TRBV5-6 to TRBJ2-5; TRBD2 might be the D (7 bases). V was cut by 4 bases and J by 9 bases, with 22 bases left in between. This CDR3 has 15 residues. Germline V lookup: CDR1 SGHDT, CDR2 YYEEEE.